This TCR beta chain is drawn from a study of tumor and adjacent non-tumor tissue in lung cancer. Study summary: Approximately 4.2 million productive TCRbeta reads were obtained per sample on average.

This sample's RNA came from whole unsorted tissue. This clonotype appeared many times. The library came from three nested PCR rounds adapted from ARM-PCR protocols. In TCRdb, the multiplex PCR reads were re-called with MiXCR into one record per CDR3 protein. The profile shows more than 70,000 distinct CDR3 sequences, approximately 57% of them singletons. V gave up 2 bases and J gave up 5 bases; unmatched junction bases: 3. Germline-derived CDR1 and CDR2 are MDHEN and SYDVKM. The CDR3 has 14 amino acids. This chain links TRBV28 with TRBJ1-1; 9 nucleotides align to TRBD1. Source material: lung tumor tissue. This clonotype was obtained from a man between 70 and 80 years old with non-small cell lung cancer. CDR3 sequence (DNA): TGTGCCAGCAGTTTAACAGGGGGCAGGACTGAAGCTTTCTTT. As protein: CASSLTGGRTEAFF.